This T cell receptor (beta chain) was recovered during a study of cytomegalovirus exposure and HLA in healthy donors. Findings and limits, study-wide: Sequencing likely produced, as an artifact, a cluster of highly shared sequence variants. For TCR beta chains, V- and J-gene trimming was later linked to a missense DCLRE1C variant. Reportedly, a later analysis found an Asian-associated ancestry cluster had fewer N-insertions than the roughly 670-donor mean.

Germline V lookup: CDR1 SGHRS, CDR2 YFSETQ. The CDR3 has 16 residues. V dropped 0 bases and J dropped 8; count of bases not matched to a gene: 11. 60 Vbeta and 13 Jbeta primers were used in PCR. TCRdb's copy holds only in-frame clones and misses some; the assay was immunoSEQ multiplex PCR. The sample has about 190,000 clones, 77% seen once. A remark on this clone: Its specificity is not known.

The sample taken for sequencing was PBMCs. This sequence joins TRBV5-1 and TRBJ1-1; TRBD1 matches at 9 bases. The TCR comes from a young woman in good health and CMV-seropositive. The CDR3 DNA follows: TGCGCCAGCAGCTTGGAGGGACAGGGCTTAGCGGGGGAAGCTTTCTTT. Translating gives CASSLEGQGLAGEAFF.